What follows are 5 T cell receptor beta chains derived from one specimen sequenced in a study of T cell clonality in common variable immunodeficiency. TCRdb's copy holds only in-frame clones and misses some; the assay was immunoSEQ multiplex PCR. The data show around 21,000 clones, with none appearing a single time. Their specific antigens are unknown. General study points: In common variable immunodeficiency, TCR beta chains reportedly carried fewer deletions and N-nucleotide insertions.

The source material was peripheral blood mononuclear cells. These receptor sequences come from a human donor with common variable immunodeficiency.

This clone was picked up a small number of times. The read comes to an end 3 residues before the CDR3 does, leaving the germline J gene to fill in the end. The gene calls are TRBV7-2 and TRBJ2-1, with D unresolved. Looked up from germline, CDR1 is SGHTA and CDR2 is FQGNSA. V shed 5 bases and J shed 6 bases, with 11 bases lying between them. There are 13 residues in the CDR3. Here the CDR3 reads CASSPPVPNEQFF. The CDR3 bases that were read are TGTGCCAGCAGCCCCCCGGTTCCCAATGAG.

In the case of this clone: The read terminates 3 residues before the CDR3 end, so the remaining end is supplied by the germline J gene. The J gene is TRBJ2-5, the V gene TRBV2; possible D gene TRBD2, 5 bases. The germline V gene has CDR1 SNHLY and CDR2 FYNNEI. The CDR3 extends over 17 amino acids. Trimming stripped 0 bases from V and 2 bases from J, with 16 bases between. The CDR3 sequence: CASSEAGGTRIQETQYF. The CDR3 bases that were read are TGTGCCAGCAGTGAAGCGGGTGGTACTAGAATACAAGAGACC.

This clone was seen a handful of times. The read gets to within 3 residues of the CDR3 end, and the germline J gene fills in the rest. The chain carries TRBV18 and TRBJ2-7; 8 bases map to TRBD2. The CDR3 spans 15 residues. V dropped 3 bases and J dropped 3; count of bases not matched to a gene: 7. Germline V CDR1 and CDR2: KGHSH, LQKENI. The CDR3 here is CASSPRDGGDYEQYF. Incomplete CDR3 DNA: TGTGCCAGCTCACCGAGGGACGGGGGGGACTACGAG.

This clone was detected only a few times. The CDR3 end falls 3 residues outside the read, so it is completed with the germline J gene. The chain is built from TRBV5-1 and TRBJ1-1, with 8 bases lining up with TRBD1. V was clipped by 1 base and J by 4 bases; unmatched bases: 0. Germline V gene data show CDR1 as SGHRS and CDR2 as YFSETQ. The CDR3 loop spans 13 amino acids. The sequenced part of the CDR3 DNA is TGCGCCAGCAGCTTGACAGGGGGCACTGAA. Protein product: CASSLTGGTE. The whole CDR3 region reads CASSLTGGTEAFF.

Note on this clone: The read ends 3 residues early relative to the CDR3; the germline J gene fills the gap. The chain uses TRBV19 and TRBJ1-4; D is perhaps TRBD1 (5 bases). The germline gives CDR1 LNHDA, CDR2 SQIVND (reference sequence). V lost 6 bases and J lost 3, with 11 bases in between. CDR3 length equals 14 residues. Partial CDR3 DNA: TGTGCCAGTAGGGGGCTAGGAGCTAATGAAAAA. Amino acids: CASRGLGANEK. The complete CDR3 protein is CASRGLGANEKLFF.